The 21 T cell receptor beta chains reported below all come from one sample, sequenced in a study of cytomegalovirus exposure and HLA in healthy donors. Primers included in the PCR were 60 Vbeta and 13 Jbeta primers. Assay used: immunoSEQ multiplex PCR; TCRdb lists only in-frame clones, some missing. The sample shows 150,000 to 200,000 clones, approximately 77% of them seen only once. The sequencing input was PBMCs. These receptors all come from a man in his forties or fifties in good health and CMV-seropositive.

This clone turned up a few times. The CDR3 DNA sequence: TGTGCCAGCAGCTTGGGGTTGGACAGGGGGCTTCGGAATGAGCAGTTCTTC. It specifies CASSLGLDRGLRNEQFF. The genes are TRBV11-2 and TRBJ2-1; 11 bases map to TRBD1. Germline lookup yields CDR1 SGHAT and CDR2 FQNNGV. The CDR3 covers 17 residues. V was clipped by 3 bases and J by 7 bases; unmatched bases: 11.

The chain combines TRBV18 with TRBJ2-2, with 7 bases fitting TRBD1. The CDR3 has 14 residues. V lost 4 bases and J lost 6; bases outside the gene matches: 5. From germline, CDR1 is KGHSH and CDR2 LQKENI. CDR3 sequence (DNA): TGTGCCAGCTCACTGGGACAGTACCCCGGGGAGCTGTTTTTT. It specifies CASSLGQYPGELFF.

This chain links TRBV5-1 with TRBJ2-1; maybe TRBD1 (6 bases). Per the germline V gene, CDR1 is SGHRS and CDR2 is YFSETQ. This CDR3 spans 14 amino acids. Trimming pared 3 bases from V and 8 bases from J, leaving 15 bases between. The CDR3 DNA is TGCGCCAGCAGCTGGGGGCAGGGCGCCGATGAGCAGTTCTTC. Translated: CASSWGQGADEQFF.

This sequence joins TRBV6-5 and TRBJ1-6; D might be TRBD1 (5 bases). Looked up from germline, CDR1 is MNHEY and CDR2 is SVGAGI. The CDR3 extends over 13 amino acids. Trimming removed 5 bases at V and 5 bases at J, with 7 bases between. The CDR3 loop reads CASSDRNNSPLHF. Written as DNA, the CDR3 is TGTGCCAGCAGTGACAGAAATAATTCACCCCTCCACTTT.

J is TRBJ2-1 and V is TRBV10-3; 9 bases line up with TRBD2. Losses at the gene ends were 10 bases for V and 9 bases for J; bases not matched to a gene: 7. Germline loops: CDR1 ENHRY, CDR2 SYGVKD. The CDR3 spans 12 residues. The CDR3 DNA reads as TGTGCCACCTTAGCGGGAGCGAGTGAGCAGTTCTTC. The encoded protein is CATLAGASEQFF.

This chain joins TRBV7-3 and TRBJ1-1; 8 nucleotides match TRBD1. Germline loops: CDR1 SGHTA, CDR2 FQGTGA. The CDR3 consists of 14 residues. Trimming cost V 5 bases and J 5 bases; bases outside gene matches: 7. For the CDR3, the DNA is TGTGCCAGCAGCCCTGACAGGGGTGGAACTGAAGCTTTCTTT. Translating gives CASSPDRGGTEAFF.

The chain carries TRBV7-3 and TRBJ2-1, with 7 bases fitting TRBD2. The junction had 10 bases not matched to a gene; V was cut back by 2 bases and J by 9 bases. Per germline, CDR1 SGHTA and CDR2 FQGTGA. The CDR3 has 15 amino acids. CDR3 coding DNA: TGTGCCAGCAGCTTAGAGGGCACTAGCGTTGGTGAGCAGTTCTTC. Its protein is CASSLEGTSVGEQFF.

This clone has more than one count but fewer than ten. The CDR3 here is CASSDVVPNTEAFF. The CDR3 DNA reads TGTGCCAGCAGTGATGTAGTTCCGAACACTGAAGCTTTCTTT. J is TRBJ1-1 and V is TRBV2; D ambiguous. The ends were cut back, 3 bases at V and 1 base at J, with 9 bases in the middle. The CDR3 is made up of 14 amino acids. Germline V lookup: CDR1 SNHLY, CDR2 FYNNEI.

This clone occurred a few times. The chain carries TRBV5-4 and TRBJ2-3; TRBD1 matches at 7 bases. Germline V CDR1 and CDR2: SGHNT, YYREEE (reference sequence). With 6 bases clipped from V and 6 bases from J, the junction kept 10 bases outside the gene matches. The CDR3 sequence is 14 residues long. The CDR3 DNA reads TGTGCCAGCACTCTACAGGGGCGCGGGGATACGCAGTATTTT. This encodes CASTLQGRGDTQYF.

The CDR3 protein is CASSLAGVDTQYF. For the CDR3, the DNA is TGTGCCAGCAGCCTAGCGGGAGTGGATACGCAGTATTTT. The chain combines TRBV13 with TRBJ2-3; 10 bases line up with TRBD2. The CDR3 consists of 13 residues. The V and J ends lost 5 bases and 6 bases, in that order; junction bases with no gene match: 2. CDR1 and CDR2 from the germline V gene are PRHDT and FYEKMQ (reference sequence).

The CDR3 DNA is TGCGCCAGCAGCCGCGGACAGATAAACTATGGCTACACCTTC. Residues: CASSRGQINYGYTF. This chain links TRBV5-1 with TRBJ1-2; tentatively, D is TRBD1 (6 bases). The CDR3 has 14 residues. V lost 4 bases and J lost 2, with 12 bases in between. CDR1 and CDR2 from the germline V gene are SGHRS and YFSETQ.

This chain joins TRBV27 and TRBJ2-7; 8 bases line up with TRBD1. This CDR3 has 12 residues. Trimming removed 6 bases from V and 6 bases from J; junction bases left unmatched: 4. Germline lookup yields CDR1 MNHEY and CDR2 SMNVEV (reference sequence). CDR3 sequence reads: CASSRTGSEQYF. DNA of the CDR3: TGTGCCAGCAGCCGGACAGGGAGCGAGCAGTACTTC.

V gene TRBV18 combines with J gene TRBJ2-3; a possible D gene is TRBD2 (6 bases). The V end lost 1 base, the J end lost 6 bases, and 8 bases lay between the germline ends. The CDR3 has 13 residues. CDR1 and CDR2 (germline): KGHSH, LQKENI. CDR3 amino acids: CASSPQGRDTQYF. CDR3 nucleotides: TGTGCCAGCTCACCACAGGGGAGGGATACGCAGTATTTT.

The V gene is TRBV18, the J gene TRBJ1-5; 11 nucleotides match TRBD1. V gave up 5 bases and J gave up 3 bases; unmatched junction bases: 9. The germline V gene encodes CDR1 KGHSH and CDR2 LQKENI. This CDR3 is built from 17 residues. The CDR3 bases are TGTGCCAGCTCAGCAATACGGACAGGGGGCTCCAATCAGCCCCAGCATTTT. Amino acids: CASSAIRTGGSNQPQHF.

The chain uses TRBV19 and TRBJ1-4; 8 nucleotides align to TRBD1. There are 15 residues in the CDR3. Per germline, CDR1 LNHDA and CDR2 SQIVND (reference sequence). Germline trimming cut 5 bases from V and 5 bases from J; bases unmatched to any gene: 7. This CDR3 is CASSFPTGENEKLFF. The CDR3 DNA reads TGTGCCAGTAGTTTTCCGACAGGGGAAAATGAAAAACTGTTTTTT.

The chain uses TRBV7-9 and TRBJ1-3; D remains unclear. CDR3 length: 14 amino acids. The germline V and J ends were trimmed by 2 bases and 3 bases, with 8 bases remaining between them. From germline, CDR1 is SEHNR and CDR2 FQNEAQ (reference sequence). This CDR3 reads CASSLISLGNTIYF. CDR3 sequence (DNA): TGTGCCAGCAGCTTAATATCTCTTGGAAACACCATATATTTT.

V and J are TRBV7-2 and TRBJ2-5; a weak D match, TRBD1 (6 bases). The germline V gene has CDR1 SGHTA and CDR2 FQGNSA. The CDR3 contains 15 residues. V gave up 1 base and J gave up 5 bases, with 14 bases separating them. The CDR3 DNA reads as TGTGCCAGCAGCTTAGTTGGGGGCAGGGAGGAGACCCAGTACTTC. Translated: CASSLVGGREETQYF. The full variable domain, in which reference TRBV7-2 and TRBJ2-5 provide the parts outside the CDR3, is GAGVSQSPSNKVTEKGKDVELRCDPISGHTALYWYRQSLGQGLEFLIYFQGNSAPDKSGLPSDRFSAERTGGSVSTLTIQRTQQEDSAVYLCASSLVGGREETQYFGPGTRLLVL.

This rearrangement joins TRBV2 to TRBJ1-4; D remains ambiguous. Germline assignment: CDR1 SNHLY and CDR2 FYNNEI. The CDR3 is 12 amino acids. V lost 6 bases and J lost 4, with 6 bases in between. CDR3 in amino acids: CASRAVNEKLFF. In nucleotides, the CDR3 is TGTGCCAGCAGGGCAGTTAATGAAAAACTGTTTTTT.

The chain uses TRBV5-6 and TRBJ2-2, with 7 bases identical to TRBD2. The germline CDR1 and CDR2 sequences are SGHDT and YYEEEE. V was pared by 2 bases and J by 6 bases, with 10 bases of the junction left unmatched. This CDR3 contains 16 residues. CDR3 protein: CASSFAGTTQSGELFF. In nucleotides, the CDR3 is TGTGCCAGCAGCTTCGCCGGGACTACTCAGTCCGGGGAGCTGTTTTTT.

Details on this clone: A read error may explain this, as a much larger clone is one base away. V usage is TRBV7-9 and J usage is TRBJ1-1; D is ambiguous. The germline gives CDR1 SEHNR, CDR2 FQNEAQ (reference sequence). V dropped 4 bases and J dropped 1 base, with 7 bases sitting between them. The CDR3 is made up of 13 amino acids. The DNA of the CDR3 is TGTGCCAGCAGCTCTCGGGAGAACACTGAAGCTTTCTTT. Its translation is CASSSRENTEAFF.

For the CDR3, the DNA is TGTGCCAGCAGCCCCGGACTAGCGGGAGAGATAGATACGCAGTATTTT. Residues: CASSPGLAGEIDTQYF. V and J are TRBV9 and TRBJ2-3, with 13 bases identical to TRBD2. From germline, CDR1 is SGDLS and CDR2 YYNGEE. V trimming: 4 bases; J trimming: 5 bases; junction bases outside the gene matches: 7. The CDR3 sequence is 16 residues long. Full variable domain (missing parts from reference TRBV9 and TRBJ2-3): DSGVTQTPKHLITATGQRVTLRCSPRSGDLSVYWYQQSLDQGLQFLIQYYNGEERAKGNILERFSAQQFPDLHSELNLSSLELGDSALYFCASSPGLAGEIDTQYFGPGTRLTVL.